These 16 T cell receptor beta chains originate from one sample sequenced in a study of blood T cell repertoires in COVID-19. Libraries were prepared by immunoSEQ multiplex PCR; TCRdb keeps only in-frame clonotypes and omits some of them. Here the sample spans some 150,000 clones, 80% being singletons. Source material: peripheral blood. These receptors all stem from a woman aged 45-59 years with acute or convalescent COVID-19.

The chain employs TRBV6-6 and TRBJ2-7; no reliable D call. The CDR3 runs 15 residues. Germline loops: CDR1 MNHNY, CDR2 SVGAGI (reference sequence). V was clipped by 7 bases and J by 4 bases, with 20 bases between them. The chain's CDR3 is CASILDGGSRYEQYF. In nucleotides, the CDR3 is TGTGCCAGCATCCTTGACGGTGGAAGCAGGTACGAGCAGTACTTC.

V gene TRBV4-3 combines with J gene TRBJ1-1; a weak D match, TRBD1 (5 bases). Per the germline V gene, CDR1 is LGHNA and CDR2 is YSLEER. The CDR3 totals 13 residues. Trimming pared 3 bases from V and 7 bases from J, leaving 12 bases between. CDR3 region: CASSQGGTDEAFF. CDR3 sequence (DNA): TGCGCCAGCAGCCAGGGGGGAACAGATGAAGCTTTCTTT.

CDR3 nucleotide sequence: TGTGCCAGCAGCCTAGGACCGGGACTAGACCCAGAGACCCAGTACTTC. Residues: CASSLGPGLDPETQYF. The chain links TRBV11-1 to TRBJ2-5; TRBD2 aligns across 8 bases. The CDR3 is 16 residues long. V shed 5 bases and J 4 bases; nucleotides not matched to a gene: 12. The germline V gene encodes CDR1 SGHAT and CDR2 FQDESV (reference sequence).

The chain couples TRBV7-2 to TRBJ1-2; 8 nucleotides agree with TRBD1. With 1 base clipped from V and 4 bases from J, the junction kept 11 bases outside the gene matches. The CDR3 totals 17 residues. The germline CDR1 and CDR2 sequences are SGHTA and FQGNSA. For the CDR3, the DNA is TGTGCCAGCAGCTTAGGGCACCTATGGGGACAGGTCTATGGCTACACCTTC. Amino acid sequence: CASSLGHLWGQVYGYTF.

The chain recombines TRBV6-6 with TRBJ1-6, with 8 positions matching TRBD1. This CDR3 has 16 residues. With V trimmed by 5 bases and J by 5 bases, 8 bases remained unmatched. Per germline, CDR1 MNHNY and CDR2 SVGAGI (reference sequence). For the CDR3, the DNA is TGTGCCAGCAGTCCACAGGGGGGTGGCAATAATTCACCCCTCCACTTT. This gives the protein CASSPQGGGNNSPLHF.

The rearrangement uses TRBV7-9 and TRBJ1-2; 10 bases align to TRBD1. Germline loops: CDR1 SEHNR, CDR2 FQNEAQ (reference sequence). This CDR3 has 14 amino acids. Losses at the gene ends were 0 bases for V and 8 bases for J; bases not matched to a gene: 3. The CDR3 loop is CASSLAGTGVGYTF. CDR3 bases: TGTGCCAGCAGCTTAGCCGGGACAGGGGTAGGCTACACCTTC. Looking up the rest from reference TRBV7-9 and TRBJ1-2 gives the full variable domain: DTGVSQNPRHKITKRGQNVTFRCDPISEHNRLYWYRQTLGQGPEFLTYFQNEAQLEKSRLLSDRFSAERPKGSFSTLEIQRTEQGDSAMYLCASSLAGTGVGYTFGSGTRLTVV.

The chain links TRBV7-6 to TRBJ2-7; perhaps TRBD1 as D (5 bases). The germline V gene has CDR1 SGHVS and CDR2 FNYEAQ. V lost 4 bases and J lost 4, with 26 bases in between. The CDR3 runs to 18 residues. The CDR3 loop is CASSSSPPGYAENYEQYF. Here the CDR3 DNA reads TGTGCCAGCAGCTCCTCCCCGCCAGGGTACGCTGAGAATTACGAGCAGTACTTC.

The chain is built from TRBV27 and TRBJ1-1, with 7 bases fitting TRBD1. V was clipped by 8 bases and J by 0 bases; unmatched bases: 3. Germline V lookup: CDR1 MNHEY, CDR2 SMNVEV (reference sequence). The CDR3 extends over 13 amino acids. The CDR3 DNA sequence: TGTGCCAGCTGGGGACAGATGAACACTGAAGCTTTCTTT. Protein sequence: CASWGQMNTEAFF.

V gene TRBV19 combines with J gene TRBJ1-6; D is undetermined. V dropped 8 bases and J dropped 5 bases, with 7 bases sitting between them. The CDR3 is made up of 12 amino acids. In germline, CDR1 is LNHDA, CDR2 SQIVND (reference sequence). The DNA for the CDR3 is TGTGCCAGTCGGCGGAATAATTCACCCCTCCACTTT. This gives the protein CASRRNNSPLHF.

DNA of the CDR3: TGTGCCAGCAGCATACTCACGGCGTCTAGCGGGGGGGGGACCTCTTCGTCCCAGTACTTC. Its translation is CASSILTASSGGGTSSSQYF. The chain links TRBV7-9 to TRBJ2-5; 12 bases are a match to TRBD2. Germline-derived CDR1 and CDR2 are SEHNR and FQNEAQ (reference sequence). The ends lost 5 bases at V and 9 bases at J; junction bases unmatched: 25. The CDR3 sequence is 20 residues long.

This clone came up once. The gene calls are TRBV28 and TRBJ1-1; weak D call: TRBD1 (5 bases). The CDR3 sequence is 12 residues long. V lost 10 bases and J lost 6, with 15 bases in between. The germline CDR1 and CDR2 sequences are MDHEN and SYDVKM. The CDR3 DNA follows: TGTGCCACCCTGACAGTGTTCGCTGAAGCTTTCTTT. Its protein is CATLTVFAEAFF.

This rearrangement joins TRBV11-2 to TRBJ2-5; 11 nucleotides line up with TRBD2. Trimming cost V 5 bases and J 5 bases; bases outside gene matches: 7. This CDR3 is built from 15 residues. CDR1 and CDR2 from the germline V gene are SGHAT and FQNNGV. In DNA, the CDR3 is TGTGCCAGCAGCATACCGGGACTAGCGGCGGAGACCCAGTACTTC. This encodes CASSIPGLAAETQYF.

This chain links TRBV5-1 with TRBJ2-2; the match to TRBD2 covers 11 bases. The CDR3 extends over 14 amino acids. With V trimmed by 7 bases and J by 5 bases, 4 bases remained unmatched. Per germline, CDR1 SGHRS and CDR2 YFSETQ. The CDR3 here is CASSRLAGTGELFF. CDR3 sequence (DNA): TGCGCCAGCTCGCGACTAGCGGGGACCGGGGAGCTGTTTTTT.

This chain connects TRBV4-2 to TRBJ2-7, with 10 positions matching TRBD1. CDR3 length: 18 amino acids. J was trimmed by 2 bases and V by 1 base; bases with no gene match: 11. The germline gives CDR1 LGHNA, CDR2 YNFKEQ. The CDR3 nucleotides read TGTGCCAGCAGCCAAGTTGGACAGGGGGTGAGTGGGGCCTACGAGCAGTACTTC. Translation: CASSQVGQGVSGAYEQYF.

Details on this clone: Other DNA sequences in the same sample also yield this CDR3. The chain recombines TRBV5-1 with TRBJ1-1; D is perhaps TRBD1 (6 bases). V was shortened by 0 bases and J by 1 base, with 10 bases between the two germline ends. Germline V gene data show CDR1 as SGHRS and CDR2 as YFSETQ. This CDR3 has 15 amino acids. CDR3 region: CASSLVGGANTEAFF. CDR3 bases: TGCGCCAGCAGCTTGGTCGGGGGGGCGAACACTGAAGCTTTCTTT.

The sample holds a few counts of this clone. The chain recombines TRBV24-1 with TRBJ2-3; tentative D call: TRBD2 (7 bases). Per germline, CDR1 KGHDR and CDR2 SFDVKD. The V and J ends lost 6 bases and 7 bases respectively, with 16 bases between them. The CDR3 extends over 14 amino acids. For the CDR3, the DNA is TGTGCCACCAGTACGGGGGGCGCGGGGAATACGCAGTATTTT. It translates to CATSTGGAGNTQYF.